This T cell receptor (beta chain) derives from a study of cytomegalovirus exposure and HLA in healthy donors. The V gene lost 5 bases and the J gene lost 1 base, with 13 bases spanning the gap. The CDR3 length is 15 residues. CDR1 and CDR2 from the germline V gene are MNHEY and SVGAGI. All the people who gave samples were healthy bone marrow donors. Primers: 60 Vbeta forward and 13 Jbeta reverse. The method was immunoSEQ multiplex PCR; TCRdb's version includes in-frame clones alone and lacks a portion of them. The top ten clones hold 1% to 1.5% of a sample with over 200,000 clones, about 83% of them seen once.

The chain recombines TRBV6-5 with TRBJ2-3, with D possibly TRBD2 on 6 matching bases. The receptor was isolated from a human donor in good health. The sequenced material came from PBMCs. In nucleotides, the CDR3 is TGTGCCAGCAGTCCTACAGTAGCGGGCACAGATACGCAGTATTTT. It is translated as CASSPTVAGTDTQYF.